A selection of T cell receptor beta chains follows, all from one sample in a study of shared clonotypes between healthy human individuals. TCRdb's table, derived via immunoSEQ multiplex PCR, lists solely in-frame clones and lacks some. The repertoire holds about 1,500,000 clones, with around 95% as singletons. The sequencing sample was made of naive CD4+ T cells sorted from blood. Receptor source: a man aged 30 to 39 in good health. Both conserved end residues are part of each CDR3. D genes are given only for firm matches. Size is stated for part of the rows, as once, few or many counts, or as a class when the clone is expanded.

-	TRBV6-5	-	TRBJ2-1	CASSYWGEEQFF	TGTGCCAGCAGTTACTGGGGCGAAGAGCAGTTCTTC
-	TRBV6-1	-	TRBJ1-1	CASSAEYQGLGAFF	TGTGCCAGCAGTGCGGAATATCAGGGACTGGGGGCTTTCTTT
-	TRBV18	-	TRBJ2-1	CASSPYTGRVGEQFF	TGTGCCAGCTCACCATATACGGGGCGAGTGGGTGAGCAGTTCTTC
-	TRBV7-9	-	TRBJ2-3	CASSLVPLGRDTQYF	TGTGCCAGCAGCTTAGTCCCTCTTGGGCGAGATACGCAGTATTTT
TRBD1	TRBV10-1	-	TRBJ2-2	CASSELGQGDTGELFF	TGCGCCAGCAGTGAACTGGGACAGGGGGACACCGGGGAGCTGTTTTTT
-	TRBV11-2	-	TRBJ2-1	CASSPSSLSNEQFF	TGTGCCAGCAGTCCTAGTTCTCTGTCGAATGAGCAGTTCTTC
TRBD2	TRBV14	-	TRBJ2-5	CASSQVSGAETQYF	TGTGCCAGCAGCCAAGTGAGCGGGGCAGAGACCCAGTACTTC
TRBD1	TRBV14	-	TRBJ2-2	CASGSSDRGRFVGELFF	TGTGCCAGCGGGTCTTCCGACAGGGGGCGCTTTGTCGGGGAGCTGTTTTTT
TRBD1	TRBV2	-	TRBJ1-1	CASDATGGNTEAFF	TGTGCCAGCGACGCGACAGGGGGGAACACTGAAGCTTTCTTT
-	TRBV6-1	-	TRBJ1-5	CASTGQPNQPQHF	TGTGCCAGCACCGGACAGCCCAATCAGCCCCAGCATTTT
-	TRBV6-6	-	TRBJ2-7	CASSYSAAGAYEQYF	TGTGCCAGCAGTTACTCCGCCGCAGGAGCCTACGAGCAGTACTTC
-	TRBV27	-	TRBJ1-4	CASSLGGAFEKLFF	TGTGCCAGCAGTTTGGGGGGGGCATTCGAAAAACTGTTTTTT
-	TRBV21-1	-	TRBJ1-5	CASTRRQGHAPQHF	TGTGCCAGCACCAGACGACAGGGACACGCTCCCCAGCATTTT
TRBD2	TRBV9	-	TRBJ2-7	CASSPRLAGVLEQYF	TGTGCCAGCAGCCCGAGACTAGCGGGAGTGCTAGAGCAGTACTTC
TRBD2	TRBV7-3	once	TRBJ2-3	CASSLGLAGGSTQYF	TGTGCCAGCAGCTTGGGACTAGCGGGAGGTAGTACGCAGTATTTT
-	TRBV27	once	TRBJ1-2	CASSLSPGIILGYTF	TGTGCCAGCAGTTTATCTCCAGGGATCATCCTTGGCTACACCTTC
-	TRBV28	-	TRBJ1-2	CASSWTPPNYGYTF	TGTGCCAGCAGTTGGACCCCGCCAAACTATGGCTACACCTTC
-	TRBV11-1	-	TRBJ2-3	CASSPLGRIADTQYF	TGTGCCAGCAGCCCTCTAGGCCGCATCGCAGATACGCAGTATTTT
TRBD1	TRBV7-9	-	TRBJ1-3	CASRSELGQDSGNTIYF	TGTGCCAGCAGGTCTGAGTTAGGACAGGACTCTGGAAACACCATATATTTT
TRBD1	TRBV11-2	few	TRBJ1-2	CASSKTDRVYGYTF	TGTGCCAGCAGCAAGACGGACAGGGTTTATGGCTACACCTTC
-	TRBV6-5	-	TRBJ1-1	CASSYRQRFGTEAFF	TGTGCCAGCAGTTACCGACAGAGATTCGGCACTGAAGCTTTCTTT
-	TRBV27	-	TRBJ1-1	CASSLTLLLGEAFF	TGTGCCAGCAGTTTAACGCTGTTACTCGGAGAAGCTTTCTTT
TRBD2	TRBV28	-	TRBJ2-7	CATTSGSGEQYF	TGTGCCACGACTAGCGGGAGCGGGGAGCAGTACTTC
TRBD1	TRBV28	-	TRBJ2-7	CASSDLGTGGTYEQYF	TGTGCCAGCAGCGACCTAGGGACAGGCGGGACCTACGAGCAGTACTTC
-	TRBV10-2	-	TRBJ1-4	CASSETARTNEKLFF	TGCGCCAGCAGTGAGACCGCTCGAACTAATGAAAAACTGTTTTTT
-	TRBV2	-	TRBJ1-5	CASSDLGGHQPQHF	TGTGCCAGCAGTGATCTGGGCGGACATCAGCCCCAGCATTTT
TRBD2	TRBV7-2	-	TRBJ2-1	CASSFRVPSGSHREQFF	TGTGCCAGCAGCTTCAGGGTTCCTAGCGGGAGTCACAGGGAGCAGTTCTTC
-	TRBV10-1	-	TRBJ2-7	CASSETPYEQYF	TGCGCCAGCAGTGAGACGCCCTACGAGCAGTACTTC
-	TRBV9	-	TRBJ1-5	CASSRAVGNQPQHF	TGTGCCAGCAGCCGGGCCGTCGGAAATCAGCCCCAGCATTTT
-	TRBV10-2	once	TRBJ2-1	CASSDTGKSIYNEQFF	TGCGCCAGCAGTGATACAGGGAAGTCCATCTACAATGAGCAGTTCTTC
TRBD2	TRBV7-2	-	TRBJ2-1	CASSRLAGGGYNEQFF	TGTGCCAGCAGCCGACTAGCGGGAGGGGGGTACAATGAGCAGTTCTTC
TRBD2	TRBV5-1	-	TRBJ2-1	CASSFPKTSGTYNEQFF	TGCGCCAGCAGCTTCCCCAAGACTAGCGGGACATACAATGAGCAGTTCTTC
TRBD1	TRBV2	-	TRBJ1-4	CASTRQGPNEKLFF	TGTGCCAGCACCAGACAGGGACCAAATGAAAAACTGTTTTTT
TRBD2	TRBV9	-	TRBJ2-1	CASSVARGRSYNEQFF	TGTGCCAGCAGCGTAGCTCGCGGGAGGTCCTACAATGAGCAGTTCTTC
TRBD1	TRBV27	once	TRBJ1-2	CASTSFLDRDRGYGYTF	TGTGCCAGCACCTCCTTTCTAGACCGGGACAGGGGATATGGCTACACCTTC
-	TRBV5-6	-	TRBJ2-4	CASSLLGVAKNIQYF	TGTGCCAGCAGCTTGCTGGGGGTAGCCAAAAACATTCAGTACTTC
-	TRBV5-8	-	TRBJ1-2	CASSLAFHPTNYGYTF	TGTGCCAGCAGCTTGGCCTTTCATCCCACAAACTATGGCTACACCTTC
-	TRBV6-1	-	TRBJ1-2	CASSEGLVYGYTF	TGTGCCAGCAGTGAGGGGCTCGTCTATGGCTACACCTTC
-	TRBV2	-	TRBJ2-7	CASIIPRGAYEQYF	TGTGCCAGCATCATCCCCAGGGGAGCCTACGAGCAGTACTTC
-	TRBV7-2	-	TRBJ2-1	CASSSTGRPDNEQFF	TGTGCCAGCAGCTCGACAGGCCGACCTGACAATGAGCAGTTCTTC
TRBD2	TRBV5-1	-	TRBJ2-3	CASSLGSGLREITDTQYF	TGCGCCAGCAGCTTGGGATCGGGTTTGCGGGAGATCACAGATACGCAGTATTTT
-	TRBV10-3	-	TRBJ2-3	CAISEQSADDTQYF	TGTGCCATCAGTGAGCAGTCAGCGGACGATACGCAGTATTTT
-	TRBV28	-	TRBJ1-1	CASSSPVLADPIFF	TGTGCCAGCAGTTCACCCGTATTGGCGGACCCAATCTTCTTT
TRBD1	TRBV29-1	-	TRBJ1-1	CSAGTGDTEAFF	TGCAGCGCTGGGACAGGGGACACTGAAGCTTTCTTT
-	TRBV6-5	once	TRBJ1-2	CASSQGAWGYGYTF	TGTGCCAGCAGCCAGGGAGCCTGGGGGTATGGCTACACCTTC
TRBD1	TRBV6-5	-	TRBJ1-4	CASSDRGTGEKLFF	TGTGCCAGCAGCGACAGGGGTACGGGGGAAAAACTGTTTTTT